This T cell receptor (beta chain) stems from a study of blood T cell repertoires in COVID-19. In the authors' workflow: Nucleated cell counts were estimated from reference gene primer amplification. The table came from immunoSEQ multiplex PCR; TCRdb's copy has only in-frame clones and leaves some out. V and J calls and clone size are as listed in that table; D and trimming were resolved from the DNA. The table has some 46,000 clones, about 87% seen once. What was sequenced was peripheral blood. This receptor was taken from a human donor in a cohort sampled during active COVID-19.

CDR3 region: CASSNRGSTDTQYF. The CDR3 DNA is TGTGCCAGCAGCAACAGGGGGAGCACAGATACGCAGTATTTT. This chain links TRBV6-5 with TRBJ2-3; 8 nucleotides match TRBD1. Unmatched junction bases numbered 2, after V lost 6 bases and J lost 0 bases. This CDR3 contains 14 residues. CDR1 and CDR2 from the germline V gene are MNHEY and SVGAGI.